This record concerns one TCR beta chain sequence. This clone may be a read error of a much larger clone one base away. This specimen belongs to a study of T-cell reconstitution after alpha-beta-depleted transplantation in children. The CDR3 is 13 residues long. Trimming took 4 bases from V and 2 from J, leaving 10 bases between them. Germline-derived CDR1 and CDR2 are SQVTM and ANQGSEA. It was with unique molecular identifiers that the TCRbeta library was prepared. TCRdb reanalysed the PCR reads using MiXCR and keeps one entry per CDR3 protein. This sample yields about 690,000 distinct CDR3 sequences, of which around a sixth are seen a single time; under 1.2% belongs to the top ten.

The chain is built from TRBV29-1 and TRBJ2-3; D possibly corresponds to TRBD2 (6 bases). Sequences were derived from PBMCs from the stem cell graft donor, sampled from the stem cell graft. The TCR sequence derives from a human donor who donated a stem cell graft to a child with acute myeloid leukemia. This chain's CDR3 is CSVGGAVTDTQYF. As DNA, the CDR3 is TGCAGCGTTGGCGGGGCAGTCACAGATACGCAGTATTTT.